What follows are 6 T cell receptor beta chains derived from one specimen sequenced in a study of T cell repertoires in cytomegalovirus infection. TCRdb reprocessed the reads with MiXCR, giving one entry per CDR3 protein. The sample carries some 220,000 distinct CDR3 sequences, 35% to 40% recorded once. Their cognate antigens are unknown. The material sequenced was CD8+ T cells from cultured PBMCs, taken from culture after CMV antigen stimulation. These receptors all come from a human donor in good health (CMV status not recorded). Some clones in this sample may be carry-over from other donors' samples.

The table lists this clonotype with a few counts. The chain combines TRBV7-9 with TRBJ2-1, with 8 bases identical to TRBD2. The germline V gene has CDR1 SEHNR and CDR2 FQNEAQ (reference sequence). After removal of 4 bases from V and 9 bases from J, the junction contained 11 bases not matched to a gene. The length of the CDR3 is 15 residues. The CDR3 sequence is CASSSRVGTRTEQFF. The CDR3 nucleotides are TGTGCCAGCAGCTCCAGGGTAGGGACTAGAACTGAGCAGTTCTTC.

V and J are TRBV15 and TRBJ2-2; the D gene is possibly TRBD1 (6 bases). Germline lookup yields CDR1 LNHNV and CDR2 YYDKDF (reference sequence). The CDR3 is 16 residues long. Trimming shortened V by 2 bases and J by 5 bases, and 15 bases separated the two germline ends. CDR3 residues: CATSRPTRGGTGELFF. The CDR3 coding sequence is TGTGCCACCAGCAGACCTACCAGGGGTGGGACCGGGGAGCTGTTTTTT.

V and J are TRBV6-5 and TRBJ2-1; D may be TRBD1 or TRBD2 (6 bases each). Trimming took off 0 bases at V and 9 bases at J, with 15 bases between the two ends. The CDR3 runs to 15 residues. In germline, CDR1 is MNHEY, CDR2 SVGAGI. The CDR3 here is CASSYSRSRGLEQFF. DNA for the CDR3: TGTGCCAGCAGTTACTCGAGGTCCAGGGGACTTGAGCAGTTCTTC.

This clonotype turned up a few times. The chain carries TRBV12-3 or TRBV12-4 and TRBJ1-6; TRBD1 matches at 7 bases. The ends lost 5 bases at V and 0 bases at J; junction bases unmatched: 13. The CDR3 has 19 amino acids. The chain's CDR3 is CASSRTPPGGSSYNSPLHF. Written as DNA, the CDR3 is TGTGCCAGCAGTCGTACACCCCCAGGGGGAAGCTCCTATAATTCACCCCTCCACTTT.

The chain couples TRBV27 to TRBJ2-2, with 7 bases fitting TRBD1. The germline V gene has CDR1 MNHEY and CDR2 SMNVEV (reference sequence). This CDR3 spans 14 amino acids. V was pared by 6 bases and J by 6 bases, with 7 bases of the junction left unmatched. Written as DNA, the CDR3 is TGTGCCAGCAGAATGACAGGGTCGGCCGGGGAGCTGTTTTTT. Encoded protein: CASRMTGSAGELFF.

This clonotype turned up a few times. The rearrangement links TRBV27 to TRBJ1-2, with D hard to call. The V gene lost 5 bases and the J gene lost 8 bases, with 18 bases spanning the gap. The germline CDR1 and CDR2 sequences are MNHEY and SMNVEV (reference sequence). The CDR3 has 14 amino acids. The CDR3: CASSPGGEDSGYTF. CDR3 nucleotide sequence: TGTGCCAGCAGTCCCGGCGGAGAGGATAGCGGCTACACCTTC.